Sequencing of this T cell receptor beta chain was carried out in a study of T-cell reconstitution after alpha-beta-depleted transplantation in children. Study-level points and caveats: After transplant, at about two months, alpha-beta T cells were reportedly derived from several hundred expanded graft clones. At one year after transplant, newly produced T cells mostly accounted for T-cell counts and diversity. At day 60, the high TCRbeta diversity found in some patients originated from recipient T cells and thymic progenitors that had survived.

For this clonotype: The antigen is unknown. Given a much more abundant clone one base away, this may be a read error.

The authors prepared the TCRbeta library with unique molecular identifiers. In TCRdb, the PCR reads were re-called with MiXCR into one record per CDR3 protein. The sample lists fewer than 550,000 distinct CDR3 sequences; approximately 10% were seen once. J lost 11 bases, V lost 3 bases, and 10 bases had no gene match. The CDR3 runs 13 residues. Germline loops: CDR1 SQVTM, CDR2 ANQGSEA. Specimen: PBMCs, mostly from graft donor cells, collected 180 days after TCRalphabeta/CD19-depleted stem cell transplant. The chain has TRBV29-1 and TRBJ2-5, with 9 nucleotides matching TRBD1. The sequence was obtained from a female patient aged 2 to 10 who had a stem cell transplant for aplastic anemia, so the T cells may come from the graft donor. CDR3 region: CSVEPQGATDQYF. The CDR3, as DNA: TGCAGCGTTGAGCCACAGGGGGCAACAGATCAGTACTTC.